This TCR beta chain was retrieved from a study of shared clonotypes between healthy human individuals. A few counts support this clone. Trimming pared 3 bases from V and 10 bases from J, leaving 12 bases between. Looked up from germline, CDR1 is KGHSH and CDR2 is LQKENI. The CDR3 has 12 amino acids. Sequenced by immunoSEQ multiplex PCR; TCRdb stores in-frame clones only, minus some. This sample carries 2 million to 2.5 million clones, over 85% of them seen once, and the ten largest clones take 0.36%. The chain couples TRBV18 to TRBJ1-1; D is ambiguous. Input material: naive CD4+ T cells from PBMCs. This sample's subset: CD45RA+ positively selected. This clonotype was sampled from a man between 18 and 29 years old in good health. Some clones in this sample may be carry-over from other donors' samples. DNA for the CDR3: TGTGCCAGCTCACCCGGTGACGAGGGAGCTTTCTTT. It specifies CASSPGDEGAFF.